The 9 T cell receptor beta chains presented below share a single source sample, sequenced in a study of early T cells in non-severe SARS-CoV-2 infection. TCRdb passed the 5' RACE reads through MiXCR, listing each CDR3 protein once. The profile shows 55,000 to 70,000 distinct CDR3 sequences, around 4.7% of them singletons. The specimen sequenced was whole blood. These receptors originate from an adult who was a healthcare worker with PCR-confirmed SARS-CoV-2 infection or an uninfected control (not recorded which).

This clonotype was seen a few times. This chain uses TRBV3-1 with TRBJ2-1, with a tentative D call TRBD1 (6 bases). This CDR3 is built from 14 residues. Germline loops: CDR1 LGHDT, CDR2 YNNKEL (reference sequence). The V gene lost 3 bases and the J gene lost 6 bases, with 12 bases spanning the gap. The DNA for the CDR3 is TGTGCCAGCAGCCACATAGGACAGCCCAATGAGCAGTTCTTC. Protein sequence: CASSHIGQPNEQFF.

This clonotype was observed at least ten times. The chain links TRBV6-6 to TRBJ1-5; D is unresolved. The V and J ends lost 2 bases and 4 bases respectively, with 15 bases between them. CDR1 MNHNY and CDR2 SVGAGI come from the germline V gene (reference sequence). This CDR3 spans 16 amino acids. In DNA, the CDR3 is TGTGCCAGCAGTTACAACCGGGAGGCTCGGAATCAGCCCCAGCATTTT. Amino acid sequence: CASSYNREARNQPQHF.

In nucleotides, the CDR3 is TGCAGTGCCCCCGGGCTAGCGGGAGTAGAGACCCAGTACTTC. It yields the protein CSAPGLAGVETQYF. This chain connects TRBV20-1 to TRBJ2-5; 10 nucleotides line up with TRBD2. The CDR3 extends over 14 amino acids. Germline V CDR1 and CDR2: DFQATT, SNEGSKA (reference sequence). Trimming took 6 bases from V and 4 from J; bases not matched to a gene: 8.

This clonotype came up many times. This rearrangement joins TRBV6-1 to TRBJ2-7; D is perhaps TRBD2 (6 bases). Germline CDR1 and CDR2: MNHNS and SASEGT. This CDR3 is built from 13 residues. Trimming stripped 8 bases from V and 3 bases from J, with 14 bases between. CDR3 sequence reads: CASAGPRSYEQYF. As DNA, the CDR3 is TGTGCCAGCGCGGGACCAAGGAGCTACGAGCAGTACTTC.

Only a few counts were recorded for this clonotype. The genes are TRBV7-9 and TRBJ1-2, with unresolved D. The V end lost 3 bases, the J end lost 8 bases, and 16 bases lay between the germline ends. The germline V gene encodes CDR1 SEHNR and CDR2 FQNEAQ (reference sequence). The CDR3 is made up of 14 amino acids. CDR3 region: CASSFNGPQDGYTF. Written as DNA, the CDR3 is TGTGCCAGCAGCTTCAACGGGCCCCAGGACGGCTACACCTTC.

The chain recombines TRBV29-1 with TRBJ1-2; D is ambiguous. With 4 bases removed from V and 8 bases from J, the gap between germline ends came to 2 bases. Germline V gene data show CDR1 as SQVTM and CDR2 as ANQGSEA. CDR3 size: 8 residues. CDR3 bases: TGCAGCGTTGTAGGCTACACCTTC. Translating gives CSVVGYTF.

The sample holds many counts of this clonotype. The chain recombines TRBV14 with TRBJ2-5; D call uncertain. Per the germline V gene, CDR1 is SGHDN and CDR2 is FVKESK. Trimming removed 0 bases from V and 5 bases from J, with 13 bases in between. CDR3 size: 15 residues. The CDR3 DNA is TGTGCCAGCAGCCAAGAAAAAAGGAATACGGAGACCCAGTACTTC. The encoded protein is CASSQEKRNTETQYF.

In its sample, this clonotype was seen many times. V gene TRBV29-1 combines with J gene TRBJ1-4, with 8 positions matching TRBD1. Germline V lookup: CDR1 SQVTM, CDR2 ANQGSEA. CDR3 length equals 14 residues. J was trimmed by 8 bases and V by 5 bases; bases with no gene match: 10. DNA of the CDR3: TGCAGCGTTACCCTTTTGACAGGGGTCGAAAAACTGTTTTTT. Its translation: CSVTLLTGVEKLFF.

This clonotype was observed many times. The CDR3 region is CSVEDQRGKLRTF. Written as DNA, the CDR3 is TGCAGCGTTGAAGATCAGAGGGGGAAGCTGAGGACCTTC. The V call is TRBV29-1, the J call TRBJ1-2; possible D gene TRBD1, 6 bases. Deletions cut 0 bases from V and 14 bases from J, with 19 bases between. This CDR3 has 13 residues. From germline, CDR1 is SQVTM and CDR2 ANQGSEA. Filled out from reference TRBV29-1 and TRBJ1-2, the complete variable domain reads SAVISQKPSRDICQRGTSLTIQCQVDSQVTMMFWYRQQPGQSLTLIATANQGSEATYESGFVIDKFPISRPNLTFSTLTVSNMSPEDSSIYLCSVEDQRGKLRTFGSGTRLTVV.